The 12 T cell receptor beta chains listed next were all sequenced from one sample in a study of shared clonotypes between healthy human individuals. Measured with immunoSEQ multiplex PCR; TCRdb has only the in-frame clones, and not every one. The sample records fewer than 2.5 million clones, 93% being singletons. The sequencing input was naive CD4+ T cells from PBMCs. The sample's subset: CD45RA+ positively selected. The receptors originated from a man between 18 and 29 years old in good health. Some clones in this sample may be carry-over from other donors' samples.

The chain joins TRBV6-1 to TRBJ2-7; TRBD2 matches 12 bases. This CDR3 spans 15 amino acids. CDR1 MNHNS and CDR2 SASEGT come from the germline V gene. V dropped 4 bases and J dropped 5; count of bases not matched to a gene: 6. The CDR3 DNA reads as TGTGCCAGCAGTGCCCTAGCGGGAGGGCAGGACGAGCAGTACTTC. This sequence encodes CASSALAGGQDEQYF.

This clone was recorded only once. The rearrangement joins TRBV5-1 to TRBJ2-3, with D unclear. Trimming removed 6 bases at V and 6 bases at J, with 14 bases between. The CDR3 loop spans 13 amino acids. Germline CDR1 and CDR2: SGHRS and YFSETQ. CDR3 sequence reads: CASMAAPVDTQYF. As DNA, the CDR3 is TGCGCCAGCATGGCTGCCCCGGTCGATACGCAGTATTTT.

This clone has just one count. This rearrangement joins TRBV5-1 to TRBJ2-3; the match to TRBD1 covers 7 bases. The CDR3 loop spans 15 amino acids. CDR1 is SGHRS and CDR2 is YFSETQ in the germline V gene. V was clipped by 4 bases and J by 4 bases; unmatched bases: 9. In DNA, the CDR3 is TGCGCCAGCAGCCTGCGACAGGGTGGTTCAGATACGCAGTATTTT. Protein: CASSLRQGGSDTQYF.

The J gene is TRBJ1-2, the V gene TRBV27; no clear D gene. Germline CDR1 reads MNHEY; CDR2 reads SMNVEV (reference sequence). Deletions cut 2 bases from V and 2 bases from J, with 21 bases between. The CDR3 runs to 18 residues. CDR3 coding DNA: TGTGCCAGCAGTTTACGCACCCCCGGGGAGCTGGGCAACTATGGCTACACCTTC. Translated: CASSLRTPGELGNYGYTF.

DNA of the CDR3: TGTGCCAGCAGCCATGGGGGGGACGGGGAGCTGTTTTTT. Its protein product is CASSHGGDGELFF. This chain links TRBV5-4 with TRBJ2-2; 7 nucleotides line up with TRBD2. CDR1 and CDR2 (germline): SGHNT, YYREEE (reference sequence). The length of the CDR3 is 13 residues. Germline trimming cut 4 bases from V and 7 bases from J; bases unmatched to any gene: 4.

The CDR3 is CASRSTPGQGYEQYF. CDR3 coding DNA: TGCGCCAGCAGATCTACCCCGGGACAGGGATACGAGCAGTACTTC. The chain couples TRBV5-1 to TRBJ2-7, with 9 positions matching TRBD1. This CDR3 region has 15 residues. Looked up from germline, CDR1 is SGHRS and CDR2 is YFSETQ. Unmatched junction bases numbered 10, after V lost 5 bases and J lost 4 bases.

This clone showed up just once. The chain has TRBV6-5 and TRBJ2-7; D is possibly TRBD1 or TRBD2 (6 bases each). Germline CDR1 reads MNHEY; CDR2 reads SVGAGI. The CDR3 contains 11 residues. V was shortened by 6 bases and J by 7 bases, with 10 bases between the two germline ends. The CDR3 loop is CASSRGGEQYF. CDR3 nucleotides: TGTGCCAGCAGCCGAGGGGGGGAGCAGTACTTC.

The chain uses TRBV5-1 and TRBJ2-2, with D perhaps TRBD2 (5 bases). Trimming took off 3 bases at V and 4 bases at J, with 16 bases between the two ends. The CDR3 has 16 amino acids. Germline V gene sequence: CDR1 SGHRS, CDR2 YFSETQ. CDR3 amino acids: CASSSPTGNPTGELFF. CDR3 sequence (DNA): TGCGCCAGCAGCTCGCCGACCGGGAACCCCACCGGGGAGCTGTTTTTT.

This clone was observed a handful of times. Other nucleotide sequences from this sample produce the same CDR3. This chain joins TRBV28 and TRBJ1-5, with TRBD1 matching 7 bases. The V and J ends lost 3 bases and 3 bases, in that order; junction bases with no gene match: 2. The germline gives CDR1 MDHEN, CDR2 SYDVKM. This CDR3 has 14 residues. CDR3 amino acids: CASSLGQFNQPQHF. The CDR3 nucleotides are TGTGCCAGCAGTTTGGGACAGTTCAATCAGCCCCAGCATTTT.

The genes are TRBV2 and TRBJ2-1; possible D gene TRBD2, 7 bases. The V gene lost 10 bases and the J gene lost 6 bases, with 16 bases spanning the gap. CDR1 and CDR2 from the germline V gene are SNHLY and FYNNEI. The CDR3 has 13 amino acids. CDR3 sequence (DNA): TGTGCCACCTCGGGGGAGGGGGGCAATGAGCAGTTCTTC. This translates into CATSGEGGNEQFF.

This sequence joins TRBV4-2 and TRBJ1-2; D is possibly TRBD1 (5 bases). Germline CDR1 and CDR2: LGHNA and YNFKEQ. The CDR3 is 13 amino acids. V lost 3 bases, J lost 7 bases, and 12 bases lay in between. The CDR3 coding sequence is TGTGCCAGCAGCCAGCGGGGGACGGGTGGCTACACCTTC. It codes for CASSQRGTGGYTF.

This clone was counted once. The chain combines TRBV4-3 with TRBJ2-3; 8 bases map to TRBD1. Unmatched junction bases numbered 12, after V lost 0 bases and J lost 4 bases. CDR1 and CDR2 from the germline V gene are LGHNA and YSLEER. The CDR3 is 18 residues long. The CDR3 here is CASSQDSLQGAPPDTQYF. The CDR3 bases are TGCGCCAGCAGCCAAGATAGTTTGCAGGGGGCCCCGCCAGATACGCAGTATTTT.